Listed below are T cell receptor beta chains from one sample, sequenced in a study of shared clonotypes between healthy human individuals. Generated by immunoSEQ multiplex PCR, the TCRdb table keeps only in-frame clones and is missing some. Counted here are more than 2 million clones, under 97% occurring once; the ten biggest clones make up 0.1% to 0.15%. The specimen sequenced was naive CD4+ T cells sorted from blood. Receptors originate from a man between 18 and 35 years old in good health. CDR3s include the opening cysteine and the closing phenylalanine or tryptophan. A D gene is named only where the DNA matches it firmly. Clone size is given for some rows only: seen once, a few or many times, or a class if the clone is expanded.

TRBV9	TRBJ2-3	.	.	CASSVERPGSDTQYF	TGTGCCAGCAGCGTAGAAAGACCAGGTTCAGATACGCAGTATTTT
TRBV7-2	TRBJ1-2	.	.	CASSLDTGITNGYTF	TGTGCCAGCAGCCTAGATACAGGGATCACAAACGGCTACACCTTC
TRBV7-9	TRBJ1-5	.	TRBD1	CASSPDRDNQPQHF	TGTGCCAGCAGCCCCGACAGGGATAATCAGCCCCAGCATTTT
TRBV10-2	TRBJ2-7	.	.	CASLADSSYEQYF	TGCGCCAGTTTAGCGGATAGCTCCTACGAGCAGTACTTC
TRBV6-1	TRBJ1-3	.	.	CASSEVGRVSGNTIYF	TGTGCCAGCAGTGAAGTGGGCCGGGTCTCTGGAAACACCATATATTTT
TRBV6-1	TRBJ1-1	.	.	CASSNRKGTEAFF	TGTGCCAGCAGTAACAGGAAAGGGACTGAAGCTTTCTTT
TRBV9	TRBJ1-4	few	.	CASSVTGGGNEKLFF	TGTGCCAGCAGCGTAACGGGGGGTGGTAATGAAAAACTGTTTTTT
TRBV18	TRBJ1-3	.	.	CASSPLSGQFGNTIYF	TGTGCCAGCTCACCCCTATCGGGACAATTTGGAAACACCATATATTTT
TRBV25-1	TRBJ1-5	.	.	CASSVGVGNQPQHF	TGTGCCAGCAGTGTAGGGGTCGGCAATCAGCCCCAGCATTTT
TRBV27	TRBJ2-7	.	.	CASRKGGVYEQYF	TGTGCCAGCAGAAAGGGGGGGGTGTACGAGCAGTACTTC
TRBV7-9	TRBJ1-4	.	.	CASSLVKGRTNEKLFF	TGTGCCAGCAGCTTAGTTAAGGGACGGACGAATGAAAAACTGTTTTTT
TRBV6-6	TRBJ1-5	few	.	CASSSQTVQPQHF	TGTGCCAGCAGTTCTCAAACGGTTCAGCCCCAGCATTTT
TRBV19	TRBJ2-4	.	TRBD1	CASSIPLGQGALGAKNIQYF	TGTGCCAGTAGTATACCCCTGGGACAGGGGGCGCTTGGGGCCAAAAACATTCAGTACTTC
TRBV28	TRBJ1-2	once	.	CASRSNYGYTF	TGTGCCAGCCGTTCCAACTATGGCTACACCTTC
TRBV30	TRBJ1-3	.	.	CAWGGGSSGNTIYF	TGTGCCTGGGGGGGCGGGAGCTCTGGAAACACCATATATTTT
TRBV27	TRBJ2-2	.	.	CASSLAAVGATANTGELFF	TGTGCCAGCAGTTTGGCCGCTGTTGGGGCAACCGCGAACACCGGGGAGCTGTTTTTT
TRBV18	TRBJ1-2	.	.	CASSPIGNNYGYTF	TGTGCCAGCTCTCCCATAGGGAATAACTATGGCTACACCTTC
TRBV10-2	TRBJ2-3	.	.	CASIAVSTDTQYF	TGCGCCAGCATAGCGGTTAGCACAGATACGCAGTATTTT
TRBV7-9	TRBJ1-1	.	.	CASSLSGGPSEAFF	TGTGCCAGCAGCTTATCGGGGGGACCTAGCGAGGCTTTCTTT
TRBV6-1	TRBJ1-4	.	.	CASSEEVEKLFF	TGTGCCAGCAGTGAAGAGGTAGAAAAACTGTTTTTT
TRBV2	TRBJ1-5	.	TRBD1	CASSGQGIGNQPQHF	TGTGCCAGCAGCGGACAGGGGATAGGCAATCAGCCCCAGCATTTT
TRBV30	TRBJ2-3	.	.	CASGDRGLTDTQYF	TGTGCCTCCGGAGATCGGGGGCTCACAGATACGCAGTATTTT
TRBV2	TRBJ2-5	.	TRBD2	CASSGAFTSGGTYQETQYF	TGTGCCAGCAGTGGGGCCTTCACTAGCGGGGGAACATACCAAGAGACCCAGTACTTC
TRBV6-1	TRBJ2-5	.	.	CASSEFRGLETQYF	TGTGCCAGCAGTGAATTTCGGGGGCTGGAGACCCAGTACTTC
TRBV5-1	TRBJ2-5	.	TRBD2	CASSPNLAGAQETQYF	TGCGCCAGCAGCCCGAACTTAGCGGGGGCCCAAGAGACCCAGTACTTC
TRBV11-1	TRBJ2-3	.	.	CASSSGARQYF	TGTGCCAGCAGCTCTGGGGCAAGGCAGTATTTT
TRBV21-1	TRBJ2-3	.	.	CASSPHQGGRTDTQYF	TGTGCCAGCAGCCCCCACCAGGGGGGGAGGACAGATACGCAGTATTTT
TRBV6-5	TRBJ1-2	.	.	CASSYGDGIYTF	TGTGCCAGCAGTTACGGGGACGGTATCTACACCTTC
TRBV6-5	TRBJ1-1	.	.	CASGRGDTEAFF	TGTGCCAGCGGGAGGGGCGACACTGAAGCTTTCTTT
TRBV7-2	TRBJ2-7	.	TRBD2	CASSLAGGYYEQYF	TGTGCCAGCAGCTTGGCGGGAGGTTACTACGAGCAGTACTTC
TRBV7-9	TRBJ1-1	.	.	CASSLVDRMNTEAFF	TGTGCCAGCAGCTTAGTTGACAGGATGAACACTGAAGCTTTCTTT
TRBV5-4	TRBJ1-4	.	.	CASSLDRGKLFF	TGTGCCAGCAGCTTAGATAGGGGAAAACTGTTTTTT
TRBV19	TRBJ1-2	.	.	CASSLAWGSYGYTF	TGTGCCAGTAGTCTCGCCTGGGGAAGCTATGGCTACACCTTC
TRBV29-1	TRBJ1-2	.	.	CSVGWGRSYGYTF	TGCAGCGTTGGGTGGGGGCGCAGCTATGGCTACACCTTC
TRBV2	TRBJ2-2	.	.	CASSETVSSNTGELFF	TGTGCCAGCAGTGAAACGGTCTCTTCGAACACCGGGGAGCTGTTTTTT
TRBV6-5	TRBJ1-1	.	.	CASSRPEGVTEAFF	TGTGCCAGCAGTCGACCCGAGGGGGTGACTGAAGCTTTCTTT
TRBV6-5	TRBJ1-2	.	.	CASSLLGAYGYTF	TGTGCCAGCAGTTTACTAGGGGCCTATGGCTACACCTTC
TRBV28	TRBJ2-7	once	TRBD1	CASRDRGLSYEQYF	TGTGCCAGCAGAGACAGGGGCCTTTCCTACGAGCAGTACTTC
TRBV5-1	TRBJ1-4	.	.	CASSLAQGEAEKLFF	TGCGCCAGCAGCTTGGCTCAGGGAGAGGCTGAAAAACTGTTTTTT
TRBV4-1	TRBJ1-4	.	.	CASSQSSGRERPYNEKLFF	TGCGCCAGCAGCCAGTCTTCAGGCCGGGAAAGGCCCTATAATGAAAAACTGTTTTTT
TRBV7-2	TRBJ2-1	.	.	CASSLEARNEQFF	TGTGCCAGCAGCTTAGAAGCAAGGAATGAGCAGTTCTTC